Listed here are 5 T cell receptor beta chains from one sample, sequenced in a study of CD8 T cells in ankylosing spondylitis. MiXCR was run by TCRdb on the 5' RACE reads, yielding one entry per CDR3 protein. In the table there are under 250,000 distinct CDR3 sequences, approximately 30% of which are singletons. The sample comprised blood, either unsorted or a sorted T cell fraction (not recorded which). All receptors derive from a male donor with ankylosing spondylitis or in good health (not recorded which).

The gene calls are TRBV6-6 and TRBJ2-3; no clear D. V was shortened by 0 bases and J by 4 bases, with 5 bases between the two germline ends. This CDR3 is 13 amino acids long. Germline V gene data show CDR1 as MNHNY and CDR2 as SVGAGI (reference sequence). In DNA form, the CDR3 reads TGTGCCAGCAGTTACTCAGAGGCAGATACGCAGTATTTT. This codes for CASSYSEADTQYF.

This clonotype appeared a few times. The chain links TRBV10-3 to TRBJ2-7, with D perhaps matching TRBD1 (5 bases). From germline, CDR1 is ENHRY and CDR2 SYGVKD. Between the trimmed V and J ends, which lost 2 bases and 0 bases, there was a span of 8 bases. CDR3 length equals 14 residues. CDR3 bases: TGTGCCATCAGTGAGCCGGACAACTCCTACGAGCAGTACTTC. This codes for CAISEPDNSYEQYF.

The rearrangement uses TRBV9 and TRBJ2-5, with 9 bases fitting TRBD1. This CDR3 has 16 amino acids. From germline, CDR1 is SGDLS and CDR2 YYNGEE. V shed 4 bases, J shed 4 bases, and the junction held 11 bases outside the gene matches. CDR3 bases: TGTGCCAGCAGCTCTGGGACAGGGCGGGGAGGAGAGACCCAGTACTTC. Its translation: CASSSGTGRGGETQYF.

The rearrangement uses TRBV20-1 and TRBJ2-3; TRBD2 aligns across 10 bases. The CDR3 sequence is 16 residues long. The V gene end was trimmed by 5 bases and the J gene end by 1 base; junction bases not matched to a gene: 9. CDR1 and CDR2 (germline): DFQATT, SNEGSKA (reference sequence). CDR3 bases: TGCAGTGCTGCTTTAAGCGGGGGGGTCCGCACAGATACGCAGTATTTT. Translated: CSAALSGGVRTDTQYF.

This clonotype was picked up a small number of times. J is TRBJ1-1 and V is TRBV9, with D unresolved. Germline CDR1 reads SGDLS; CDR2 reads YYNGEE. The CDR3 contains 13 residues. V lost 0 bases and J 3 bases, leaving 6 bases between the germline ends. CDR3 in amino acids: CASSVEFYTEAFF. In DNA, the CDR3 is TGTGCCAGCAGCGTAGAGTTCTACACTGAAGCTTTCTTT.